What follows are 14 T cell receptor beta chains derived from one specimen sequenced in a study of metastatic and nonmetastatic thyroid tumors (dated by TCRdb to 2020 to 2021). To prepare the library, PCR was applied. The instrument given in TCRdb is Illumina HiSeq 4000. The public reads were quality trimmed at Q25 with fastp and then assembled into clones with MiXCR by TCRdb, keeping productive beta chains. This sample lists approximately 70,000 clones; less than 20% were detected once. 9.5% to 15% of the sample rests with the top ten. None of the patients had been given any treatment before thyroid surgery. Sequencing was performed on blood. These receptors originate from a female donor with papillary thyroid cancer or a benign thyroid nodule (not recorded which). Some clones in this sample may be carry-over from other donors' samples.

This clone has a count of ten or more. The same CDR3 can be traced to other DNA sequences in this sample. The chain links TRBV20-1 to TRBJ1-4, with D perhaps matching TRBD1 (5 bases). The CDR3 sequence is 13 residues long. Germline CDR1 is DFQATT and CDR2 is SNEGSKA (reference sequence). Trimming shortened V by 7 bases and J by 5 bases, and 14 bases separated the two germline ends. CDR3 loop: CSGGDGSNEKLFF. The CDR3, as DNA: TGCAGTGGGGGGGACGGCTCCAATGAAAAACTGTTTTTT.

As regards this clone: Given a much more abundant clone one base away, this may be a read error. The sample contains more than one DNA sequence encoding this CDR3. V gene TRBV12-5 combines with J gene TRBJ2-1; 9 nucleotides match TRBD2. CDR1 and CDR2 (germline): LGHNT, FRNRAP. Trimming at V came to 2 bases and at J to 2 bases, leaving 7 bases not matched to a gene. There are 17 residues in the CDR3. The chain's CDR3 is CASGLKVAGVTYNEQFF. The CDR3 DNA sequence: TGTGCTAGTGGTTTGAAAGTAGCGGGGGTGACCTACAATGAGCAGTTCTTC.

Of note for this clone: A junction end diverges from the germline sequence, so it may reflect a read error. The CDR3 coding sequence is TGTGCCAGCAGTGAGTCTAGCGGGGGCATCCTTTTT. It encodes CASSESSGGILF. The rearrangement links TRBV2 to TRBJ2-3; 10 bases align to TRBD2. CDR1 is SNHLY, CDR2 FYNNEI, per germline. The CDR3 contains 12 residues.

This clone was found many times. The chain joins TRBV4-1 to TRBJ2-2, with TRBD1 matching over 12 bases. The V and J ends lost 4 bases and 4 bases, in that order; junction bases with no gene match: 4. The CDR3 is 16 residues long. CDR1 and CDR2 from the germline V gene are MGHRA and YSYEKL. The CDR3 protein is CASSPRDRGPTGELFF. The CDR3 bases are TGCGCCAGCAGCCCCCGGGACAGGGGGCCCACCGGGGAGCTGTTTTTT.

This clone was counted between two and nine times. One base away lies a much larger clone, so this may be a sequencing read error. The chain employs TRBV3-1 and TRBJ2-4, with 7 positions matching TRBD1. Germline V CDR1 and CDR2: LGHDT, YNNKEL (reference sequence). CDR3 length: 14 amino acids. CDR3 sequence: CARSQDWDRNIQYF. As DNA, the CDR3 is TGTGCCCGCAGCCAAGATTGGGACAGAAACATTCAGTACTTC.

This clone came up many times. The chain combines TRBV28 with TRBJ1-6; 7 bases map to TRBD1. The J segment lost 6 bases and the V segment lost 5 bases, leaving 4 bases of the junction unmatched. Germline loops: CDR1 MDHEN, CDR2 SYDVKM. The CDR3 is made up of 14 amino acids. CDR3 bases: TGTGCCAGCAGTCCCGGGACAGTTAATTCACCCCTCCACTTT. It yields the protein CASSPGTVNSPLHF.

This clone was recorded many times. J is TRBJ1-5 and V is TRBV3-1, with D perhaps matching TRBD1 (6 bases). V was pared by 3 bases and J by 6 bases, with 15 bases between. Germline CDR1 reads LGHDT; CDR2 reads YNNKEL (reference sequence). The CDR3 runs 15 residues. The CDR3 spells CASSQDPGAGQPQHF. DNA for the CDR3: TGTGCCAGCAGCCAGGATCCGGGGGCTGGTCAGCCCCAGCATTTT.

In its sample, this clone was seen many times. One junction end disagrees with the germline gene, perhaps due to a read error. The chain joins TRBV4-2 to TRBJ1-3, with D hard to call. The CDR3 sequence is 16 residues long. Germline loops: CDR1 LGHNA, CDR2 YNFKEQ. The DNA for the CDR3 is TGTGCCAGCAGTCAAGCAGGAGGCTCCACAGGAAACACCATATATTTT. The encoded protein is CASSQAGGSTGNTIYF.

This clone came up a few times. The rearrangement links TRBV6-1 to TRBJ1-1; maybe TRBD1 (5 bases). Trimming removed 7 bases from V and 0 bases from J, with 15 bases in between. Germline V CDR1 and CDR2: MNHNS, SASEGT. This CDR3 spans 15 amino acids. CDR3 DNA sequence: TGTGCCAGCAAAGCACAGGCAGCGATGAACACTGAAGCTTTCTTT. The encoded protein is CASKAQAAMNTEAFF.

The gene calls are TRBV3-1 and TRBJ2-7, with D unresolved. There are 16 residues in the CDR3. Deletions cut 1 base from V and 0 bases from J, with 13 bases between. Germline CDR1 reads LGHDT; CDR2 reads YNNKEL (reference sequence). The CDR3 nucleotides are TGTGCCAGCAGCCAAGCCTCAATAGGGTCCTCCTACGAGCAGTACTTC. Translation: CASSQASIGSSYEQYF.

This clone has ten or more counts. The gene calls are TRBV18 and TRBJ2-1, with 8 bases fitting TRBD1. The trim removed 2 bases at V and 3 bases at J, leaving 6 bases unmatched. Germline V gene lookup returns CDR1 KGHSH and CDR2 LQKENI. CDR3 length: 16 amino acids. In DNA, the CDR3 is TGTGCCAGCTCACCATCGGACAGGGCGCTCTACAATGAGCAGTTCTTC. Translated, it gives CASSPSDRALYNEQFF.

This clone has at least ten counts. The CDR3 nucleotides are TGTGCCAGCAGTTACGAAGGGGGCAATCAGCCCCAGCATTTT. Residues: CASSYEGGNQPQHF. The chain couples TRBV6-6 to TRBJ1-5, with D perhaps TRBD1 (5 bases). The CDR3 spans 14 residues. V lost 2 bases and J lost 2, with 7 bases in between. Germline CDR1 reads MNHNY; CDR2 reads SVGAGI (reference sequence).

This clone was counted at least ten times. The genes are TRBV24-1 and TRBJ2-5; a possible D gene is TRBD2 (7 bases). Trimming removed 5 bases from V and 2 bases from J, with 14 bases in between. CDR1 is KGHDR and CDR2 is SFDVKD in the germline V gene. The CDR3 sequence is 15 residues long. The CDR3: CATSGKGGSQETQYF. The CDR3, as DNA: TGTGCCACCAGTGGAAAGGGGGGGTCACAAGAGACCCAGTACTTC.

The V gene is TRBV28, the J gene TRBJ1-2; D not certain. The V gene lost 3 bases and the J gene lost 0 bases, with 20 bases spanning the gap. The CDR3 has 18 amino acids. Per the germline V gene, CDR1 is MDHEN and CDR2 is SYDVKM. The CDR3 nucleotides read TGTGCCAGCAGTTTTTATCAGCCACCGAGACCGTCTAACTATGGCTACACCTTC. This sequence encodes CASSFYQPPRPSNYGYTF.